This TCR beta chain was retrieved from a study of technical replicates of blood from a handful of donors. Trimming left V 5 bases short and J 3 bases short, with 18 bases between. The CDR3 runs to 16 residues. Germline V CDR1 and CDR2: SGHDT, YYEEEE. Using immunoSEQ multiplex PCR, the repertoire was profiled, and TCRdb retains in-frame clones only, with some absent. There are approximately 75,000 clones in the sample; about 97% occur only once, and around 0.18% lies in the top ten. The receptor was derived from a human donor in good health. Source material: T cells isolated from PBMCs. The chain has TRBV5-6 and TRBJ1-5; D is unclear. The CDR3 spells CASRYYGESNNQPQHF. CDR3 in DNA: TGTGCCAGCAGATACTACGGGGAGAGCAACAATCAGCCCCAGCATTTT.